This is a list of T cell receptor beta chains from one sample in a study of cytomegalovirus exposure and HLA in healthy donors. The assay was immunoSEQ multiplex PCR, and TCRdb's table has in-frame clones only and misses some. The sample contains some 130,000 clones, approximately 61% of which appear only once. Sequencing input: PBMCs. The receptors originated from a human donor in good health. CDR3s include the opening cysteine and the closing phenylalanine or tryptophan. Each record gives: V gene, clone size, D gene, J gene, CDR3 protein, CDR3 DNA. The D gene is left open where the match is weak. Clone size is stated in some rows and not others, as once, few, many or a class when expanded.

>TRBV29-1|-|TRBD2|TRBJ2-1
CSATPGTSGLNEQFF
TGCAGCGCTACTCCCGGGACTAGCGGCCTCAATGAGCAGTTCTTC
>TRBV2|few|-|TRBJ2-7
CASTPGSLSYEQYF
TGTGCCAGCACCCCTGGGAGTCTCTCCTACGAGCAGTACTTC
>TRBV27|-|-|TRBJ1-5
CASSLIAGSNQPQHF
TGTGCCAGCAGTTTAATCGCAGGGAGCAATCAGCCCCAGCATTTT
>TRBV7-9|-|TRBD1|TRBJ1-4
CASSLFTGGEKLFF
TGTGCCAGCAGCTTGTTCACAGGGGGTGAAAAACTGTTTTTT
>TRBV28|-|TRBD1|TRBJ1-4
CASSSGGASEKLFF
TGTGCCAGCAGCTCAGGGGGCGCCTCTGAAAAACTGTTTTTT
>TRBV5-8|-|TRBD1|TRBJ1-5
CASSFPGGQPQHF
TGTGCCAGCAGCTTTCCAGGGGGCCAGCCCCAGCATTTT
>TRBV5-1|-|-|TRBJ1-1
CASSLEGGNTEAFF
TGCGCCAGCAGCTTGGAGGGAGGGAACACTGAAGCTTTCTTT
>TRBV5-1|-|TRBD1|TRBJ2-3
CASSNGQVYTDTQYF
TGCGCCAGCAGCAACGGACAGGTTTACACAGATACGCAGTATTTT
>TRBV1|-|-|TRBJ2-1
CTSSQAAPSILGSGSHQFF
TGCACCAGCAGCCAAGCAGCTCCTAGCATTTTAGGTAGCGGGAGTCATCAGTTCTTC
>TRBV11-3|-|-|TRBJ2-3
CASSLEWSGEYEADTQYF
TGTGCCAGCAGCTTAGAATGGTCAGGGGAATATGAGGCAGATACGCAGTATTTT
>TRBV11-3|few|-|TRBJ2-2
CASSRASVNTGELFF
TGTGCCAGCAGTCGGGCTAGCGTCAACACCGGGGAGCTGTTTTTT
>TRBV6-5|-|-|TRBJ2-1
CASSPGNEQFF
TGTGCCAGCAGCCCCGGGAATGAGCAGTTCTTC
>TRBV6-5|-|TRBD1|TRBJ1-2
CASSYYRGHDGYTF
TGTGCCAGCAGTTACTACAGGGGGCATGATGGCTACACCTTC
>TRBV29-1|-|TRBD1|TRBJ2-3
CSVEGTGGADTQYF
TGCAGCGTTGAGGGGACAGGGGGGGCAGATACGCAGTATTTT
>TRBV6-6|-|-|TRBJ2-1
CASSYSQSRNEQFF
TGTGCCAGCAGTTACTCACAGTCTCGGAATGAGCAGTTCTTC
>TRBV28|-|TRBD2|TRBJ2-6
CASSFGGTSGSSGANVLTF
TGTGCCAGCAGTTTTGGAGGGACTAGCGGGAGCTCTGGGGCCAACGTCCTGACTTTC
>TRBV6-5|-|-|TRBJ1-5
CASSYSRGQPQHF
TGTGCCAGCAGTTACTCTCGGGGTCAGCCCCAGCATTTT
>TRBV14|-|TRBD1|TRBJ2-5
CASSQDWDRAETQYF
TGTGCCAGCAGCCAAGATTGGGACAGGGCCGAGACCCAGTACTTC
>TRBV5-1|once|-|TRBJ2-7
CASREGAGYEQYF
TGCGCCAGCAGGGAGGGGGCGGGTTACGAGCAGTACTTC
>TRBV28|-|TRBD1|TRBJ1-5
CASSLLQGAPSNQPQHF
TGTGCCAGCAGTTTGCTACAGGGGGCGCCGAGCAATCAGCCCCAGCATTTT
>TRBV7-3|-|-|TRBJ2-3
CASSLGPAPTDTQYF
TGTGCCAGCAGCTTAGGTCCAGCGCCCACAGATACGCAGTATTTT
>TRBV7-2|-|-|TRBJ1-1
CASSRWGGRETEAFF
TGTGCCAGCAGCCGCTGGGGGGGTAGGGAAACTGAAGCTTTCTTT
>TRBV29-1|few|-|TRBJ2-1
CSVSFGRGLYNEQFF
TGCAGCGTCTCCTTCGGGCGGGGCCTCTACAATGAGCAGTTCTTC
>TRBV19|few|-|TRBJ2-6
CASSGTPSGANVLTF
TGTGCCAGCTCAGGGACACCCTCTGGGGCCAACGTCCTGACTTTC
>TRBV27|-|-|TRBJ1-1
CASSSGSRNTEAFF
TGTGCCAGCTCCTCAGGCTCTCGGAACACTGAAGCTTTCTTT
>TRBV9|-|TRBD2|TRBJ2-1
CASSVGFVSGGLISSYNEQFF
TGTGCCAGCAGCGTAGGGTTCGTTAGCGGGGGTCTAATCAGCTCCTACAATGAGCAGTTCTTC
>TRBV29-1|-|TRBD2|TRBJ2-3
CSVGTRTSTDTQYF
TGCAGCGTGGGGACTAGGACTAGCACAGATACGCAGTATTTT
>TRBV28|-|-|TRBJ1-1
CASSLFARAEAFF
TGTGCCAGCAGTTTATTTGCCCGGGCTGAAGCTTTCTTT
>TRBV6-5|-|-|TRBJ1-2
CASSYEGGYTF
TGTGCCAGCAGTTACGAGGGAGGCTACACCTTC
>TRBV6-5|-|TRBD1|TRBJ2-7
CASSWGQGGYEQYF
TGTGCCAGCAGTTGGGGACAGGGGGGCTACGAGCAGTACTTC
>TRBV10-2|-|TRBD2|TRBJ2-3
CASRRGLAGTTSTDTQYF
TGCGCCAGCAGGAGGGGACTAGCGGGGACTACTAGCACAGATACGCAGTATTTT
>TRBV4-1|few|TRBD2|TRBJ2-5
CASSPGSGRSRETQYF
TGCGCCAGCAGCCCAGGGAGCGGGAGAAGTCGAGAGACCCAGTACTTC
>TRBV28|few|-|TRBJ1-1
CASTILGQPMNTEAFF
TGTGCCAGCACCATCCTGGGGCAGCCAATGAACACTGAAGCTTTCTTT
>TRBV9|-|TRBD2|TRBJ2-1
CASSGSGRADNEQFF
TGTGCCAGCAGCGGTAGCGGGAGGGCCGATAATGAGCAGTTCTTC
>TRBV25-1|-|-|TRBJ2-3
CASSELGAGGTDTQYF
TGTGCCAGCAGTGAATTGGGGGCAGGGGGCACAGATACGCAGTATTTT
>TRBV15|-|TRBD1|TRBJ1-2
CATSRDKGTGGSYGYTF
TGTGCCACCAGCAGAGATAAGGGGACAGGGGGTTCCTATGGCTACACCTTC
>TRBV6-5|-|-|TRBJ2-3
CASSYSAPTDTQYF
TGTGCCAGCAGTTACTCGGCCCCCACAGATACGCAGTATTTT